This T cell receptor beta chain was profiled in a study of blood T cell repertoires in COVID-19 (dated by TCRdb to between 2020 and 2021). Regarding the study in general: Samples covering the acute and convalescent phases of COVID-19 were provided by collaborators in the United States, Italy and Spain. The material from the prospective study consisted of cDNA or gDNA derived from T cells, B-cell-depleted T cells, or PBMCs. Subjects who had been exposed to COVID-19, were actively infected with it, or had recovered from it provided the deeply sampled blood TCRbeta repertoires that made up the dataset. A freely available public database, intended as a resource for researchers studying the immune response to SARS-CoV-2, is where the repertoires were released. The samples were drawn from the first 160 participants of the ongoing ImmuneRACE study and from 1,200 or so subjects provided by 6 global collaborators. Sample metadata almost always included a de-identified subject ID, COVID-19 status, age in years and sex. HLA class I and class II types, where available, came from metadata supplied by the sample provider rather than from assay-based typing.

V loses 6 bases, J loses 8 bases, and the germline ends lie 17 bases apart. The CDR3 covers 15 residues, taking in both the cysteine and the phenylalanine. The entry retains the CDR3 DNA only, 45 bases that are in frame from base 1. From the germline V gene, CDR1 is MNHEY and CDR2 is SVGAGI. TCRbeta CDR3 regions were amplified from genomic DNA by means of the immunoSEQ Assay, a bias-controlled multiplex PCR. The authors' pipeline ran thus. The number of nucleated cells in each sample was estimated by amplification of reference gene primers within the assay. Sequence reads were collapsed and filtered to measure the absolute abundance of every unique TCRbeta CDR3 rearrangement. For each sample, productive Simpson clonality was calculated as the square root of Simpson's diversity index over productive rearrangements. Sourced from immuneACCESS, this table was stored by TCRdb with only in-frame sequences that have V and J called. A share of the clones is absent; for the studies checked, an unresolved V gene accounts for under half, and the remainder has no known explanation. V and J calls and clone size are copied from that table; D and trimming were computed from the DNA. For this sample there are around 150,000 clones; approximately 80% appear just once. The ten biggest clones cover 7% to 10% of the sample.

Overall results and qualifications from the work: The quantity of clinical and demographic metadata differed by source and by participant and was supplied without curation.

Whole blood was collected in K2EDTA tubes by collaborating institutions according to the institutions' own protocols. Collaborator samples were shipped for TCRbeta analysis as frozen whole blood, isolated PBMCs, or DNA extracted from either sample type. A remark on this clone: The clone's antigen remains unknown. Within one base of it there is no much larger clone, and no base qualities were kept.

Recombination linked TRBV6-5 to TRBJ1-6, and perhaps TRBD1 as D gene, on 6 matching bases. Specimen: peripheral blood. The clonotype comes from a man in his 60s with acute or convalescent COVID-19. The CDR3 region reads CASRPPRGGDSPLHF. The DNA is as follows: TGTGCCAGCAGACCACCCAGGGGCGGCGATTCACCCCTCCACTTT.